The 30 T cell receptor beta chains given below trace back to one sample, sequenced in a study of T cells of healthy individuals. TCRdb re-analysed the 5' RACE reads in MiXCR, keeping a single row per CDR3 protein. The repertoire holds around 79,000 distinct CDR3 sequences, about 4.8% seen once, with about 7.5% in the top ten. All receptors derive from a female donor in good health.

The CDR3 DNA reads TGTGCCAGTAGATCTCTTAGCGGGCCGTTAGCCAAAAACATTCAGTACTTC. Its protein product is CASRSLSGPLAKNIQYF. The chain carries TRBV19 and TRBJ2-4; 7 bases align to TRBD2. The CDR3 runs 17 residues. The J segment lost 0 bases and the V segment lost 6 bases, leaving 11 bases of the junction unmatched. Germline CDR1 reads LNHDA; CDR2 reads SQIVND (reference sequence). Drawing the rest from reference TRBV19 and TRBJ2-4, the complete variable domain is DGGITQSPKYLFRKEGQNVTLSCEQNLNHDAMYWYRQDPGQGLRLIYYSQIVNDFQKGDIAEGYSVSREKKESFPLTVTSAQKNPTAFYLCASRSLSGPLAKNIQYFGAGTRLSVL.

At least ten counts were recorded for this clonotype. The chain couples TRBV4-3 to TRBJ2-5; 10 bases line up with TRBD2. Germline trimming cut 4 bases from V and 5 bases from J; bases unmatched to any gene: 13. Germline V gene lookup returns CDR1 LGHNA and CDR2 YSLEER. The CDR3 covers 17 residues. The CDR3 here is CASSPALAGAFGETQYF. The CDR3 nucleotides are TGCGCCAGCAGCCCAGCCCTAGCGGGAGCGTTTGGGGAGACCCAGTACTTC.

The CDR3 sequence: CAWSLTGYGQPQHF. The DNA of the CDR3 is TGTGCCTGGAGCCTGACAGGGTACGGGCAGCCCCAGCATTTT. The chain has TRBV30 and TRBJ1-5, with 7 bases identical to TRBD1. CDR3 length: 14 amino acids. V trimming: 3 bases; J trimming: 7 bases; junction bases outside the gene matches: 9. CDR1 GTSNPN and CDR2 SVGIG come from the germline V gene (reference sequence).

This clonotype is medium-sized in the sample. Here the CDR3 reads CASNHGWRMGGAFF. The DNA of the CDR3 is TGTGCCAGCAATCATGGATGGCGAATGGGTGGAGCTTTCTTT. J is TRBJ1-1 and V is TRBV6-2 or TRBV6-3, with D unclear. Germline CDR1 MNHEY, CDR2 SVGEGT. This CDR3 contains 14 residues. The V and J ends lost 7 bases and 10 bases respectively, with 22 bases between them.

V gene TRBV6-6 combines with J gene TRBJ1-1; D is unclear. Deletions cut 2 bases from V and 1 base from J, with 5 bases between. The CDR3 is 13 residues long. CDR1 is MNHNY and CDR2 is SVGAGI in the germline V gene (reference sequence). CDR3 protein: CASSYMGNTEAFF. As DNA, the CDR3 is TGTGCCAGCAGTTACATGGGGAACACTGAAGCTTTCTTT.

This clonotype showed up many times. CDR3 residues: CASSLARGATDTQYF. The CDR3 coding sequence is TGTGCCAGCAGCTTAGCGCGGGGGGCCACAGATACGCAGTATTTT. The rearrangement joins TRBV7-9 to TRBJ2-3; TRBD2 aligns across 8 bases. The CDR3 consists of 15 residues. Germline loops: CDR1 SEHNR, CDR2 FQNEAQ (reference sequence). Trimming cost V 0 bases and J 2 bases; bases outside gene matches: 1. Full variable domain (remainder filled in from reference TRBV7-9 and TRBJ2-3): DTGVSQNPRHKITKRGQNVTFRCDPISEHNRLYWYRQTLGQGPEFLTYFQNEAQLEKSRLLSDRFSAERPKGSFSTLEIQRTEQGDSAMYLCASSLARGATDTQYFGPGTRLTVL.

The rearrangement links TRBV7-2 to TRBJ2-3; D is undetermined. V dropped 6 bases and J dropped 1 base, with 17 bases sitting between them. This CDR3 comprises 16 residues. From germline, CDR1 is SGHTA and CDR2 FQGNSA. Here the CDR3 reads CASSLGHGRGTDTQYF. CDR3 bases: TGTGCCAGCAGTCTTGGTCATGGGCGTGGCACAGATACGCAGTATTTT.

This clonotype showed up many times. The chain's CDR3 is CAWTRTPNEQFF. The CDR3 bases are TGTGCCTGGACCCGGACTCCGAATGAGCAGTTCTTC. V usage is TRBV30 and J usage is TRBJ2-1; D is possibly TRBD2 (5 bases). The germline gives CDR1 GTSNPN, CDR2 SVGIG (reference sequence). V lost 4 bases and J lost 7, with 11 bases in between. CDR3 size: 12 residues. The variable domain in full, completed from reference TRBV30 and TRBJ2-1, reads SQTIHQWPATLVQPVGSPLSLECTVEGTSNPNLYWYRQAAGRGLQLLFYSVGIGQISSEVPQNLSASRPQDRQFILSSKKLLLSDSGFYLCAWTRTPNEQFFGPGTRLTVL.

V usage is TRBV4-3 and J usage is TRBJ2-3; 11 nucleotides align to TRBD2. Trimming cost V 3 bases and J 0 bases; bases outside gene matches: 5. Germline V gene lookup returns CDR1 LGHNA and CDR2 YSLEER. The CDR3 is 17 residues long. The CDR3 nucleotides read TGCGCCAGCAGCCAGAGGACTAGCGGGTATAGCACAGATACGCAGTATTTT. As protein: CASSQRTSGYSTDTQYF.

This clonotype was found many times. The rearrangement joins TRBV19 to TRBJ2-2, with D unresolved. The V and J ends lost 7 bases and 0 bases respectively, with 6 bases between them. Germline lookup yields CDR1 LNHDA and CDR2 SQIVND (reference sequence). The CDR3 is 13 amino acids. The CDR3 nucleotides are TGTGCCAGTAAATATACGAACACCGGGGAGCTGTTTTTT. This sequence encodes CASKYTNTGELFF.

This clonotype has ten or more counts. The chain employs TRBV30 and TRBJ1-6; a weak D match, TRBD1 (6 bases). The CDR3 is made up of 14 amino acids. Germline V gene data show CDR1 as GTSNPN and CDR2 as SVGIG (reference sequence). Deletions cut 3 bases from V and 8 bases from J, with 14 bases between. CDR3 amino acids: CAWRQGSWDSPLHF. The CDR3 bases are TGTGCCTGGAGACAGGGAAGTTGGGATTCACCCCTCCACTTT. The full variable domain, completed using reference TRBV30 and TRBJ1-6, is SQTIHQWPATLVQPVGSPLSLECTVEGTSNPNLYWYRQAAGRGLQLLFYSVGIGQISSEVPQNLSASRPQDRQFILSSKKLLLSDSGFYLCAWRQGSWDSPLHFGNGTRLTVT.

At least ten counts were recorded for this clonotype. The gene calls are TRBV6-5 and TRBJ1-5; D unresolved. CDR3 length: 15 residues. CDR1 and CDR2 (germline): MNHEY, SVGAGI. Trimming left V 0 bases short and J 6 bases short, with 12 bases between. The DNA for the CDR3 is TGTGCCAGCAGTTACTCGGTTTCTAGTAGTCAGCCCCAGCATTTT. It is translated as CASSYSVSSSQPQHF.

This clonotype was observed at least ten times. The chain joins TRBV4-3 to TRBJ1-2, with TRBD1 matching over 7 bases. V trimming: 6 bases; J trimming: 7 bases; junction bases outside the gene matches: 23. The CDR3 runs 18 residues. Germline V gene lookup returns CDR1 LGHNA and CDR2 YSLEER. CDR3 sequence (DNA): TGCGCCAGCAGTCGAACAACCACGACAGGGTGGTTCCCGTCTGGCTACACCTTC. It encodes CASSRTTTTGWFPSGYTF.

The rearrangement links TRBV29-1 to TRBJ1-2, with 8 bases fitting TRBD1. Germline lookup yields CDR1 SQVTM and CDR2 ANQGSEA. This CDR3 is built from 14 residues. Germline trimming cut 0 bases from V and 5 bases from J; bases unmatched to any gene: 5. CDR3 sequence (DNA): TGCAGCGTTGAAGACACCGGGACAGGTTATGGCTACACCTTC. Translated, it gives CSVEDTGTGYGYTF.

This clonotype was recorded many times. The chain combines TRBV6-5 with TRBJ2-1; the D is unclear. Looked up from germline, CDR1 is MNHEY and CDR2 is SVGAGI. Trimming removed 8 bases at V and 3 bases at J, with 26 bases between. The CDR3 has 18 residues. CDR3 amino acids: CASAYRPNQPLLYNEQFF. The CDR3 bases are TGTGCCAGCGCTTATCGCCCCAACCAGCCGCTACTCTACAATGAGCAGTTCTTC.

As concerns this clonotype: The junction and the germline gene differ at one end; a read error may be behind it. The chain carries TRBV27 and TRBJ2-1; TRBD2 aligns across 7 bases. This CDR3 contains 15 residues. Germline V lookup: CDR1 MNHEY, CDR2 SMNVEV (reference sequence). The CDR3 loop is CDSSAAASGQDEQFF. CDR3 in DNA: TGTGACAGCAGTGCGGCCGCTAGCGGCCAGGATGAGCAGTTCTTC.

This clonotype was seen many times. V usage is TRBV5-6 and J usage is TRBJ2-1; TRBD2 aligns across 8 bases. The junction had 4 bases not matched to a gene; V was cut back by 2 bases and J by 3 bases. The CDR3 is made up of 15 amino acids. Germline CDR1 SGHDT, CDR2 YYEEEE. CDR3 residues: CASSLAGVVYNEQFF. CDR3 coding DNA: TGTGCCAGCAGCTTAGCGGGAGTGGTCTACAATGAGCAGTTCTTC. The variable domain in full, with the rest retrieved from reference TRBV5-6 and TRBJ2-1, is DAGVTQSPTHLIKTRGQQVTLRCSPKSGHDTVSWYQQALGQGPQFIFQYYEEEERQRGNFPDRFSGHQFPNYSSELNVNALLLGDSALYLCASSLAGVVYNEQFFGPGTRLTVL.

There are many counts of this clonotype. The chain recombines TRBV9 with TRBJ2-1; a weak D match, TRBD2 (5 bases). The CDR3 is 14 amino acids. With 3 bases removed from V and 9 bases from J, the gap between germline ends came to 16 bases. CDR1 and CDR2 (germline): SGDLS, YYNGEE. The CDR3 spells CASSEQRSSAEQFF. The DNA of the CDR3 is TGTGCCAGCAGCGAGCAGCGGTCGTCTGCTGAGCAGTTCTTC.

This chain uses TRBV30 with TRBJ1-2; D is unclear. Trimming stripped 0 bases from V and 0 bases from J, with 11 bases between. The CDR3 loop spans 15 amino acids. In germline, CDR1 is GTSNPN, CDR2 SVGIG (reference sequence). The CDR3 sequence: CAWSVHGEPNYGYTF. CDR3 DNA: TGTGCCTGGAGTGTACATGGGGAACCTAACTATGGCTACACCTTC.

This clonotype was observed at least ten times. The rearrangement links TRBV19 to TRBJ1-2; D remains unclear. This CDR3 contains 14 residues. Germline V gives CDR1 LNHDA, CDR2 SQIVND (reference sequence). V lost 10 bases and J lost 1, with 16 bases in between. This CDR3 is CAIKASDGNYGYTF. The DNA for the CDR3 is TGTGCCATCAAAGCCTCGGACGGTAACTATGGCTACACCTTC. The variable domain in full, completed from reference TRBV19 and TRBJ1-2, reads DGGITQSPKYLFRKEGQNVTLSCEQNLNHDAMYWYRQDPGQGLRLIYYSQIVNDFQKGDIAEGYSVSREKKESFPLTVTSAQKNPTAFYLCAIKASDGNYGYTFGSGTRLTVV.

This clonotype came up a few times. CDR3 loop: CASSWGTGSEQYF. CDR3 nucleotide sequence: TGCGCCAGCAGCTGGGGTACAGGGTCCGAGCAGTACTTC. V and J are TRBV5-1 and TRBJ2-7; D might be TRBD1 (6 bases). Germline V gene sequence: CDR1 SGHRS, CDR2 YFSETQ. This CDR3 region has 13 residues. Trimming took 3 bases from V and 6 from J, leaving 13 bases between them. Complete variable domain (other parts from reference TRBV5-1 and TRBJ2-7): KAGVTQTPRYLIKTRGQQVTLSCSPISGHRSVSWYQQTPGQGLQFLFEYFSETQRNKGNFPGRFSGRQFSNSRSEMNVSTLELGDSALYLCASSWGTGSEQYFGPGTRLTVT.

This clonotype was observed a few times. V gene TRBV6-5 combines with J gene TRBJ2-4; D is perhaps TRBD1 (6 bases). Trimming left V 6 bases short and J 3 bases short, with 15 bases between. The CDR3 loop spans 15 amino acids. Germline V gene lookup returns CDR1 MNHEY and CDR2 SVGAGI. The CDR3 protein is CASRPSTGFKNIQYF. The CDR3 coding sequence is TGTGCCAGCAGACCCTCGACAGGCTTCAAAAACATTCAGTACTTC.

This clonotype was detected many times. The rearrangement links TRBV9 to TRBJ2-1, with 9 bases identical to TRBD2. Germline CDR1 reads SGDLS; CDR2 reads YYNGEE. V shed 5 bases, J shed 0 bases, and the junction held 3 bases outside the gene matches. This CDR3 contains 15 residues. The CDR3 nucleotides are TGTGCCAGCAGTGGGACTAGCACCTCCTACAATGAGCAGTTCTTC. Protein product: CASSGTSTSYNEQFF.

In this sample, this clonotype turned up many times. The chain couples TRBV4-2 to TRBJ2-4; the D is unclear. Trimming took 1 base from V and 0 from J, leaving 10 bases between them. CDR3 length: 16 residues. Germline CDR1 and CDR2: LGHNA and YNFKEQ. The chain's CDR3 is CASSQVATLAKNIQYF. DNA for the CDR3: TGTGCCAGCAGCCAAGTTGCGACATTAGCCAAAAACATTCAGTACTTC.

The rearrangement uses TRBV5-6 and TRBJ1-1, with D maybe TRBD1 (5 bases). Trimming stripped 4 bases from V and 0 bases from J, with 13 bases between. Germline lookup yields CDR1 SGHDT and CDR2 YYEEEE. The CDR3 runs to 15 residues. CDR3 bases: TGTGCCAGCAGCCAGGGACCCTTGCTGAACACTGAAGCTTTCTTT. Translating it yields CASSQGPLLNTEAFF.

The chain joins TRBV27 to TRBJ2-5, with D perhaps given as TRBD1 or TRBD2 (7 bases each). The germline gives CDR1 MNHEY, CDR2 SMNVEV (reference sequence). The CDR3 contains 13 residues. V dropped 6 bases and J dropped 4 bases, with 12 bases sitting between them. CDR3 DNA sequence: TGTGCCAGCAGAGGGAGGGGGCGAGAGACCCAGTACTTC. Its protein product is CASRGRGRETQYF.

This clonotype was seen only a few times. The V call is TRBV20-1, the J call TRBJ2-1, with D perhaps TRBD2 (6 bases). V shed 5 bases and J shed 0 bases, with 17 bases lying between them. The CDR3 is 16 amino acids. Per germline, CDR1 DFQATT and CDR2 SNEGSKA (reference sequence). CDR3 sequence reads: CSAYRDFGFSYNEQFF. The CDR3 coding sequence is TGCAGTGCTTACCGGGACTTTGGCTTCTCCTACAATGAGCAGTTCTTC.

This clonotype has at least ten counts. V gene TRBV5-4 combines with J gene TRBJ1-4; 7 bases fit TRBD1. V shed 3 bases, J shed 6 bases, and the junction held 5 bases outside the gene matches. Per the germline V gene, CDR1 is SGHNT and CDR2 is YYREEE (reference sequence). CDR3 length: 14 amino acids. For the CDR3, the DNA is TGTGCCAGCAGCTACACAGGGACAGATGAAAAACTGTTTTTT. Its protein is CASSYTGTDEKLFF.

This chain joins TRBV7-9 and TRBJ2-2, with 11 bases identical to TRBD2. The V gene end was trimmed by 8 bases and the J gene end by 2 bases; junction bases not matched to a gene: 13. Germline V CDR1 and CDR2: SEHNR, FQNEAQ (reference sequence). This CDR3 is built from 18 residues. The CDR3 DNA reads as TGTGCCAGCCGAAGCGGATGGGGGACTAGCGGAAACACCGGGGAGCTGTTTTTT. The encoded protein is CASRSGWGTSGNTGELFF.

This clonotype was counted between two and nine times. CDR3: CASSFPPSGRAPDTQYF. Written as DNA, the CDR3 is TGTGCCAGCAGCTTTCCTCCCAGCGGGAGGGCACCAGATACGCAGTATTTT. The V and J genes are TRBV5-6 and TRBJ2-3; TRBD2 agrees at 10 bases. Losses at the gene ends were 2 bases for V and 4 bases for J; bases not matched to a gene: 10. The length of the CDR3 is 17 residues. Germline values: CDR1 SGHDT, CDR2 YYEEEE.